Described below is a single T cell receptor beta chain sequence and its context. Its antigen is undetermined. This CDR3 is built from 14 residues. Between the trimmed V and J ends, which lost 4 bases and 1 base, there was a span of 11 bases. Looked up from germline, CDR1 is SGHRS and CDR2 is YFSETQ. Using immunoSEQ multiplex PCR, the repertoire was profiled, and TCRdb retains in-frame clones only, with some absent. The sample records about 77,000 clones, approximately 85% being singletons. These data belong to a study of OX40 agonist ivuxolimab in advanced cancers. Findings of the study overall: Some patients without response likewise showed low normalized clonal expansion.

Patients were ruled out by autoimmune disease history or systemic immunosuppression. This TCR came from an adult with an advanced solid tumor such as melanoma, head and neck, liver or kidney cancer. The sample here was CD4+ or CD8+ T cells sorted from blood, taken in a trial of the OX40 agonist ivuxolimab. The gene calls are TRBV5-1 and TRBJ1-2; maybe TRBD1 (6 bases). For the CDR3, the DNA is TGCGCCAGCAGCCTACAGGGAAATAACTATGGCTACACCTTC. It codes for CASSLQGNNYGYTF.